This note documents a single TCR beta chain sequence. These data belong to a study of blood T cell repertoires in COVID-19. As for the study in general: Samples representing acute and convalescent COVID-19 were sourced from the United States, Italy and Spain. The analysed material was cDNA or gDNA that came from T cells, B-cell-depleted T cells, or PBMCs.

CDR1 and CDR2 (germline): SGHVS, FQNEAQ. The CDR3 is 14 amino acids. The V and J ends lost 3 bases and 10 bases, in that order; junction bases with no gene match: 8. Authors' processing steps: Scientists estimated how many nucleated cells there were by amplifying reference gene primers. Method: immunoSEQ multiplex PCR; TCRdb's copy keeps in-frame clones and lacks some. Clone size and V and J calls were adopted from that table, with D and trimming inferred from the DNA. The sample shows a few hundred thousand clones, approximately 90% of them seen only once. The chain is built from TRBV7-8 and TRBJ2-1; TRBD2 matches at 8 bases. This receptor was obtained from a man between 18 and 35 years old with COVID-19, enrolled during active disease. Sequencing was performed on peripheral blood. The CDR3 protein is CASSFGGDAYEQFF. The CDR3 coding sequence is TGTGCCAGCAGCTTCGGGGGGGATGCCTACGAGCAGTTCTTC.